Each of the 14 T cell receptor beta chains below was sequenced from the same sample in a study of blood T cell repertoires in COVID-19 (dated by TCRdb to the early 2020s). Libraries were built with the immunoSEQ multiplex PCR assay. TCRdb retrieved this table from immuneACCESS and kept in-frame rearrangements only. Not all clones are present; in checked studies, unresolved V genes account for under half, and no reason is known for the remainder. The sample table shows approximately 140,000 clones, and 75% to 90% are seen once. The ten largest clones add up to around 15% of the sample. Sequencing used peripheral blood. The receptors here all came from a man aged 18 to 29 with COVID-19, enrolled during active disease.

The chain combines TRBV19 with TRBJ2-1, with D uncertain. In germline, CDR1 is LNHDA, CDR2 SQIVND (reference sequence). The CDR3 sequence is 9 residues long. V was shortened by 8 bases and J by 8 bases, with 4 bases between the two germline ends. CDR3 DNA sequence: TGTGCCAGTGGCCATGAGCAGTTCTTC. Protein sequence: CASGHEQFF.

The chain couples TRBV29-1 to TRBJ2-7; 11 positions agree with TRBD1. Germline V CDR1 and CDR2: SQVTM, ANQGSEA. The V gene end was trimmed by 6 bases and the J gene end by 6 bases; junction bases not matched to a gene: 7. CDR3 length: 13 residues. The CDR3 DNA sequence: TGCAGCGTAAGGACAGGGGGCGAAGGCGAGCAGTACTTC. Amino acid sequence: CSVRTGGEGEQYF.

The chain links TRBV28 to TRBJ2-1, with 8 bases identical to TRBD2. CDR1 and CDR2 (germline): MDHEN, SYDVKM. The CDR3 totals 16 residues. V was clipped by 7 bases and J by 6 bases; unmatched bases: 14. In nucleotides, the CDR3 is TGTGCCAGCACTCCTCTAGGGGGGACTAGAACCAATGAGCAGTTCTTC. Translated, it gives CASTPLGGTRTNEQFF.

The chain links TRBV28 to TRBJ2-5, with 13 bases matching TRBD2. The CDR3 runs to 18 residues. J lost 4 bases, V lost 5 bases, and 13 bases had no gene match. The V gene's germline CDR1 is MDHEN and CDR2 SYDVKM. The CDR3 region is CASSPRTSGSHYPETQYF. CDR3 coding DNA: TGTGCCAGCAGTCCACGGACTAGCGGGAGTCATTACCCAGAGACCCAGTACTTC.

The V and J genes are TRBV6-2 or TRBV6-3 and TRBJ1-3; TRBD1 might be the D (5 bases). V lost 5 bases, J lost 4 bases, and 12 bases lay in between. The germline gives CDR1 MNHEY, CDR2 SVGEGT. The CDR3 is 14 residues long. The CDR3 sequence: CASSLDHRGNTIYF. The CDR3 DNA is TGTGCCAGCAGTCTCGACCACAGGGGAAACACCATATATTTT.

The genes are TRBV7-2 and TRBJ2-7; D is possibly TRBD1 (6 bases). CDR3 length equals 15 residues. CDR1 and CDR2 from the germline V gene are SGHTA and FQGNSA. The V and J ends lost 1 base and 4 bases respectively, with 14 bases between them. The CDR3 DNA is TGTGCCAGCAGCTTAGACAGGGACACGATATACGAGCAGTACTTC. This encodes CASSLDRDTIYEQYF.

The chain has TRBV21-1 and TRBJ2-7; no check of the table's D call, TRBD1, against the DNA was made. TRBV21-1 is a recognized pseudogene. The CDR3 runs to 16 residues. The CDR3 sequence is CASSKGSGTGGHEQYF. The DNA of the CDR3 is TGTGCCAGCAGCAAGGGCTCCGGGACAGGGGGCCACGAGCAGTACTTC.

V gene TRBV13 combines with J gene TRBJ2-7, with 7 bases matching TRBD1. Germline CDR1 is PRHDT and CDR2 is FYEKMQ (reference sequence). This CDR3 is built from 14 residues. The V and J ends lost 0 bases and 7 bases, in that order; junction bases with no gene match: 6. CDR3 in DNA: TGTGCCAGCAGCTTAGGACAGGGGCGAGGTGAGCAGTACTTC. This translates into CASSLGQGRGEQYF.

The CDR3 DNA is TGTGCCAGCCGATGGACTAGCGGGAGGGAGACCCAGTACTTC. It translates to CASRWTSGRETQYF. The genes are TRBV2 and TRBJ2-5; TRBD2 matches 14 bases. From germline, CDR1 is SNHLY and CDR2 FYNNEI. The CDR3 loop spans 14 amino acids. V shed 8 bases and J 5 bases; nucleotides not matched to a gene: 4.

The rearrangement links TRBV19 to TRBJ1-2; D not resolved. The V and J ends lost 10 bases and 6 bases respectively, with 24 bases between them. The CDR3 has 15 amino acids. CDR1 is LNHDA and CDR2 is SQIVND in the germline V gene (reference sequence). The CDR3 sequence is CATSSPRQIVNGYTF. The CDR3 nucleotides are TGTGCCACATCTTCGCCCAGGCAGATAGTTAATGGCTACACCTTC.

V and J are TRBV5-1 and TRBJ2-3; TRBD1 might be the D (6 bases). This CDR3 contains 15 residues. V gave up 1 base and J gave up 1 base, with 10 bases separating them. Germline assignment: CDR1 SGHRS and CDR2 YFSETQ. For the CDR3, the DNA is TGCGCCAGCAGCTTGCAGGGACACGGCACAGATACGCAGTATTTT. It codes for CASSLQGHGTDTQYF.

The J gene is TRBJ2-7, the V gene TRBV6-5; 11 bases are a match to TRBD1. The J segment lost 5 bases and the V segment lost 5 bases, leaving 8 bases of the junction unmatched. Per the germline V gene, CDR1 is MNHEY and CDR2 is SVGAGI. This CDR3 is built from 15 residues. The DNA for the CDR3 is TGTGCCAGCAGTAGACCGGGACAGGGGGTAAACGAGCAGTACTTC. This gives the protein CASSRPGQGVNEQYF.

The chain links TRBV4-3 to TRBJ2-7; 8 nucleotides agree with TRBD2. Germline CDR1 is LGHNA and CDR2 is YSLEER. The CDR3 is 15 residues long. V was clipped by 0 bases and J by 2 bases; unmatched bases: 3. The CDR3 region has the DNA TGCGCCAGCAGCCAAGACAGCGGGAGAGCCTACGAGCAGTACTTC. It specifies CASSQDSGRAYEQYF.

The V and J genes are TRBV28 and TRBJ2-1; 8 bases agree with TRBD1. Trimming took 10 bases from V and 2 from J; bases not matched to a gene: 7. The CDR3 consists of 14 residues. Germline values: CDR1 MDHEN, CDR2 SYDVKM. CDR3 in DNA: TGTGCCACCCGACAGGGGTTTACCTACAATGAGCAGTTCTTC. This codes for CATRQGFTYNEQFF.